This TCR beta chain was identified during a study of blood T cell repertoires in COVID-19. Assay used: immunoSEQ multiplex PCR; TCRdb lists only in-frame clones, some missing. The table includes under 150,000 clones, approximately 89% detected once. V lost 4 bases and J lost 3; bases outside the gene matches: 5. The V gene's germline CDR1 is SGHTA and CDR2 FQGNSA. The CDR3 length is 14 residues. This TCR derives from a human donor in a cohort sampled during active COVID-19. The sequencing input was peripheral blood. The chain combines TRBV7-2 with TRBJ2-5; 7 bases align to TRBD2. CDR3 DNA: TGTGCCAGCAGCTCTCGACGGGGGGAAGAGACCCAGTACTTC. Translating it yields CASSSRRGEETQYF.